The sequence of this T cell receptor (beta chain) was determined in a study of CD8+CD57+ T cells in acquired aplastic anemia. Study-wide background: Across the sorted CD4+ and CD8+ cells, DNA amounts averaged approximately 3.1 ug.

Genomic DNA acted as the template from which TCR beta VDJ combination and CDR3 sequence profiling were carried out. TCRdb processed the reads anew with MiXCR; each CDR3 protein has one entry. The sample holds 160,000 or so distinct CDR3 sequences, about 45% seen once. With regard to this clonotype: Its antigen is currently unknown.

Selection for sequencing was limited to patients who had shown CD8+CD57+ cell expansion by flow cytometry. At the time of blood sampling, patients had not yet received any therapy. Study-wide points: Researchers report that twenty-nine CD8+ CDR3 sequences appeared in both patients and controls.

Germline CDR1 and CDR2: SGHDT and YYEEEE. The CDR3 consists of 14 residues. With 3 bases removed from V and 9 bases from J, the gap between germline ends came to 13 bases. Sequenced material: sorted CD4+, CD8+, or CD8+CD57+ T cells (not recorded which) from PBMCs. The J gene is TRBJ1-6, the V gene TRBV5-6; D perhaps matches TRBD1 (5 bases). The source of this sequence is a human donor with aplastic anemia. DNA of the CDR3: TGTGCCAGCAGCTGGGGCGCAGGAGCTTCACCCCTCCACTTT. It translates to CASSWGAGASPLHF.